This TCR beta chain was found in a study of Graves' ophthalmopathy and Graves' hyperthyroidism. The source of the PBMCs was roughly 10 ml of fresh peripheral blood. The authors amplified TCR beta CDR3 regions from RNA transcripts. HTBI primers primed a first-round RT-PCR, and a second-round multiplex PCR followed. TCRdb redid the calling of the multiplex PCR reads with MiXCR, one entry per CDR3 protein. The sample yields 230,000 or so distinct CDR3 sequences, about 46% seen once. CDR3 length: 15 amino acids. With 7 bases clipped from V and 6 bases from J, the junction kept 14 bases outside the gene matches.

This clonotype was sampled from an adult man with Graves' ophthalmopathy. The rearrangement links TRBV12-3 or TRBV12-4 to TRBJ1-2; 7 bases are a match to TRBD1. The sequencing sample was made of peripheral blood. Written as DNA, the CDR3 is TGTGCCAGCACCCATCCGGGACAGTGGTTCGATGGCTACACCTTC. Its translation is CASTHPGQWFDGYTF.